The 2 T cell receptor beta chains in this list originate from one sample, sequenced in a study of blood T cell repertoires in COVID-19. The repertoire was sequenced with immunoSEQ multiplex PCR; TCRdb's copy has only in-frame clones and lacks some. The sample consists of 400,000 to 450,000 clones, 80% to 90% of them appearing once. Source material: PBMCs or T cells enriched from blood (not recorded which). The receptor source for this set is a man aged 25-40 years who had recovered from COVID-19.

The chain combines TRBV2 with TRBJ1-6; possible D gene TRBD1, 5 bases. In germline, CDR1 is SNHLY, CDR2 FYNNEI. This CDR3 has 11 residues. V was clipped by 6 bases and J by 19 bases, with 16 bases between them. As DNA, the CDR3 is TGTGCCAGCAGCGACGCGGGACCAGCTCACTTT. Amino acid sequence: CASSDAGPAHF.

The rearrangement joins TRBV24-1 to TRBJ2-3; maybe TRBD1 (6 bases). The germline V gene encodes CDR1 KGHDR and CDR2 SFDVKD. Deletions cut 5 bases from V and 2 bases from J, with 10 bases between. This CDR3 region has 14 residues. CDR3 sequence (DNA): TGTGCCACCAGTGGTGGGGGCTACACAGATACGCAGTATTTT. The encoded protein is CATSGGGYTDTQYF.